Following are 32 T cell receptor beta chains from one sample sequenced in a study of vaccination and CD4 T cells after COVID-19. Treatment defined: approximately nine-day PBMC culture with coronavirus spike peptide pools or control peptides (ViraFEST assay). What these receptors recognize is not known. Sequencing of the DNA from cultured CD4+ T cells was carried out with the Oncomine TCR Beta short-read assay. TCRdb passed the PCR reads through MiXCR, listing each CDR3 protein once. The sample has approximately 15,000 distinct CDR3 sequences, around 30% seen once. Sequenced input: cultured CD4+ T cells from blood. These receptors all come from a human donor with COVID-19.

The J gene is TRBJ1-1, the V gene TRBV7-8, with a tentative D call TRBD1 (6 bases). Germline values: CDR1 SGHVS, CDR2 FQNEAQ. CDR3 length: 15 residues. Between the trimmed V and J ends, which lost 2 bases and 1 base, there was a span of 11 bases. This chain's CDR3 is CASSLQGFGNTEAFF. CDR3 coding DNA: TGTGCCAGCAGCTTACAGGGGTTTGGGAACACTGAAGCTTTCTTT.

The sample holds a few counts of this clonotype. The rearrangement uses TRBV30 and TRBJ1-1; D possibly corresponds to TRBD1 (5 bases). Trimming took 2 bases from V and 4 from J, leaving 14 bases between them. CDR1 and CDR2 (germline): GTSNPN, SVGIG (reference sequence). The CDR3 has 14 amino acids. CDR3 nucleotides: TGTGCCTGGAGTCTAGAAAGGGGAGGCACTGAAGCTTTCTTT. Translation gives CAWSLERGGTEAFF.

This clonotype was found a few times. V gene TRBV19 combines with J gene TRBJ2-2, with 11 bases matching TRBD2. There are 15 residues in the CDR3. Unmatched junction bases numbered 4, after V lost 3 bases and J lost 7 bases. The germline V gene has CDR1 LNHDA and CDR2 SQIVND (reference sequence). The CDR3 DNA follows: TGTGCCAGTAGTATGACTAGCGGGGCCGGCGGGGAGCTGTTTTTT. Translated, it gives CASSMTSGAGGELFF.

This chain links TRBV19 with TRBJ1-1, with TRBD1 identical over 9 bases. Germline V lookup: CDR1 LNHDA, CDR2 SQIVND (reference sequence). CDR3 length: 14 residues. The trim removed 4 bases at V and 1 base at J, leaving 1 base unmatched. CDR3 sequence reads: CASSRDRANTEAFF. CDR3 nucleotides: TGTGCCAGTAGTAGGGACAGGGCGAACACTGAAGCTTTCTTT.

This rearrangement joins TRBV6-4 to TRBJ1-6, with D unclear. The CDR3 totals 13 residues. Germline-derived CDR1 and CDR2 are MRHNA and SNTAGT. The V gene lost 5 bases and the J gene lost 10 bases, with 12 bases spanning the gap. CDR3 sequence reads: CASSPDMGSPLHF. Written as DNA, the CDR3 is TGTGCCAGCAGTCCTGACATGGGGTCACCCCTCCACTTT.

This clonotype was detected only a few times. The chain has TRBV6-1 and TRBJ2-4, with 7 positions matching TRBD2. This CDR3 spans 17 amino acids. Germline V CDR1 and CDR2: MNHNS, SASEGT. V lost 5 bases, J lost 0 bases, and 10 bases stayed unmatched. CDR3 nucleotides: TGTGCCAGCAGTCCCCAGGCCGGGGGGACAGCCAAAAACATTCAGTACTTC. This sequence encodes CASSPQAGGTAKNIQYF.

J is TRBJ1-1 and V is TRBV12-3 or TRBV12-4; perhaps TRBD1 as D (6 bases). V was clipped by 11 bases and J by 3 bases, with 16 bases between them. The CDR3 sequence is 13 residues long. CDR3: CAVTWGLDTEAFF. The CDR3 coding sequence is TGTGCCGTTACGTGGGGGCTCGACACTGAAGCTTTCTTT.

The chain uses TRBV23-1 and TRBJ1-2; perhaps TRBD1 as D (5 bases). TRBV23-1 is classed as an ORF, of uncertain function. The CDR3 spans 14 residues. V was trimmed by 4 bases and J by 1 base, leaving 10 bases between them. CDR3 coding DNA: TGCGCCAGCAGTCTAGTACAGGTTAACTATGGCTACACCTTC. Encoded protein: CASSLVQVNYGYTF.

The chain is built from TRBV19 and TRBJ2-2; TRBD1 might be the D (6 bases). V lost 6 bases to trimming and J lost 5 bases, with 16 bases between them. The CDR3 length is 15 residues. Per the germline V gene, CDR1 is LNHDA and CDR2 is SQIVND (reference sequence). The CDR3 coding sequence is TGTGCCAGTAGCCAGCGTGACAGGCGGACCGGGGAGCTGTTTTTT. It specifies CASSQRDRRTGELFF.

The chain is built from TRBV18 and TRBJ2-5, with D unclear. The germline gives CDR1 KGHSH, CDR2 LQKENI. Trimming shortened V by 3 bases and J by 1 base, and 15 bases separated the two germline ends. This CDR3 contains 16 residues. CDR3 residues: CASSPALTSLQETQYF. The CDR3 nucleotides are TGTGCCAGCTCACCGGCCCTTACGAGCCTCCAAGAGACCCAGTACTTC.

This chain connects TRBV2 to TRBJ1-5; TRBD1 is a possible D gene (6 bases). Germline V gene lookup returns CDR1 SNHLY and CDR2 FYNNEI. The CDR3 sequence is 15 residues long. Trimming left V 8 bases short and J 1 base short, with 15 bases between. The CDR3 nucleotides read TGTGCCAGCCTAGGTTGGGGGGCAAGCAATCAGCCCCAGCATTTT. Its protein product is CASLGWGASNQPQHF.

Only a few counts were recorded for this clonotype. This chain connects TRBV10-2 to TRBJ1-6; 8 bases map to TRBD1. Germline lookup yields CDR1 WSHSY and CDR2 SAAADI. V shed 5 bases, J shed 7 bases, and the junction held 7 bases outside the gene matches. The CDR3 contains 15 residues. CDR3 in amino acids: CASSLQGEPNSPLHF. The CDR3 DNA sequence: TGCGCCAGCAGTTTACAGGGGGAACCCAATTCACCCCTCCACTTT.

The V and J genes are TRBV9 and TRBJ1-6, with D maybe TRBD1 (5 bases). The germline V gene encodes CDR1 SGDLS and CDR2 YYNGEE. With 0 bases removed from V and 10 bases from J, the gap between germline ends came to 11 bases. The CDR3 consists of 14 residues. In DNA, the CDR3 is TGTGCCAGCAGCGTAGTGCCAGGGCAGTCACCCCTCCACTTT. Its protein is CASSVVPGQSPLHF.

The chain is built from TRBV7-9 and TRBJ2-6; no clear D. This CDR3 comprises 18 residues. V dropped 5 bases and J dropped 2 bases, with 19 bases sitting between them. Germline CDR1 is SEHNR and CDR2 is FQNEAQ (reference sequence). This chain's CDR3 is CASSEETRVGPGANVLTF. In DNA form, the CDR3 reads TGTGCCAGCAGCGAAGAAACTCGGGTTGGGCCTGGGGCCAACGTCCTGACTTTC. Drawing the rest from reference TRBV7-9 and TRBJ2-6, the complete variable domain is DTGVSQNPRHKITKRGQNVTFRCDPISEHNRLYWYRQTLGQGPEFLTYFQNEAQLEKSRLLSDRFSAERPKGSFSTLEIQRTEQGDSAMYLCASSEETRVGPGANVLTFGAGSRLTVL.

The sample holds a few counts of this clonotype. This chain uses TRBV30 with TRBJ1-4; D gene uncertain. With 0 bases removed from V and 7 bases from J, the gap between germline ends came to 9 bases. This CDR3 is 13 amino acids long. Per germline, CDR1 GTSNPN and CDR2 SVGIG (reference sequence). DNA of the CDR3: TGTGCCTGGAGTGTAAACATCGGTGAAAAACTGTTTTTT. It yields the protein CAWSVNIGEKLFF.

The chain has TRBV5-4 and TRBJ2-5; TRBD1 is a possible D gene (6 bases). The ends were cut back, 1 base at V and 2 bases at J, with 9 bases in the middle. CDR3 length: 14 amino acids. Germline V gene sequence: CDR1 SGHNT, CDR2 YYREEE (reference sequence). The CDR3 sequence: CASSLQGQQETQYF. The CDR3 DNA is TGTGCCAGCAGCTTGCAGGGGCAACAAGAGACCCAGTACTTC.

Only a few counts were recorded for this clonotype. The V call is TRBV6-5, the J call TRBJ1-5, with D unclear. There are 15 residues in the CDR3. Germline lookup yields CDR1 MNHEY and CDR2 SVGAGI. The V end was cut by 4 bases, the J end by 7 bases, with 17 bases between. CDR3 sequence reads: CASSSAGLQGQPQHF. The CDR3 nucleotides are TGTGCCAGCAGTTCGGCAGGCCTTCAAGGACAGCCCCAGCATTTT.

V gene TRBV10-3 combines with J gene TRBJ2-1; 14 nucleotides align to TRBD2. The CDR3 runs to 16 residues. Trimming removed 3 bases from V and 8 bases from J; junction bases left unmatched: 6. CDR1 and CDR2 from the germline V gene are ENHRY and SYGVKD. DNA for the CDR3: TGTGCCATCAGTGATCACGGGACTAGCGGGGGCGATGAGCAGTTCTTC. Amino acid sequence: CAISDHGTSGGDEQFF.

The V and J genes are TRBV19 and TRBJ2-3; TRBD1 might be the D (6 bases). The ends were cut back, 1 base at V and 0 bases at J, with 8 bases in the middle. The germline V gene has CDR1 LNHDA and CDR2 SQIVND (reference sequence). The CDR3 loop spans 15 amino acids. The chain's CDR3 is CASSIVGGSTDTQYF. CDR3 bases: TGTGCCAGTAGTATAGTAGGGGGTAGCACAGATACGCAGTATTTT.

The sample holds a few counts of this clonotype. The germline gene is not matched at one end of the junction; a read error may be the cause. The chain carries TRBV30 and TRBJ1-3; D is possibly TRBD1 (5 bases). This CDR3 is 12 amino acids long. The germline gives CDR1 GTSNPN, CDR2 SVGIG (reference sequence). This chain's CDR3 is CAWSPLGAIADF. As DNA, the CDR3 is TGTGCCTGGAGTCCCCTAGGGGCCATTGCGGATTTT.

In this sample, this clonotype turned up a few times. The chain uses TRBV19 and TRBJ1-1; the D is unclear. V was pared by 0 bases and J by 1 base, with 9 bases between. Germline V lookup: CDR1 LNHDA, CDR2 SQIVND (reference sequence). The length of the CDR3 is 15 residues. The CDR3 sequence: CASSIDPRQNTEAFF. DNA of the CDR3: TGTGCCAGTAGTATAGATCCCAGACAGAACACTGAAGCTTTCTTT.

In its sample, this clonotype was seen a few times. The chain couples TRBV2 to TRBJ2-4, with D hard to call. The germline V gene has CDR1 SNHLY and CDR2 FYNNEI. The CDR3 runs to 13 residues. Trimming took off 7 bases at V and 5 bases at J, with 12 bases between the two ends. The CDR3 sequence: CASNGVFENIQYF. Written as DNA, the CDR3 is TGTGCCAGCAATGGGGTCTTCGAAAACATTCAGTACTTC.

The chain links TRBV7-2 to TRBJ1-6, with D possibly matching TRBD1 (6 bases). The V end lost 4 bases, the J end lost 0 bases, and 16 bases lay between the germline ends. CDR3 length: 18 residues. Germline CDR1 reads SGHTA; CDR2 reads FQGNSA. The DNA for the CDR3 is TGTGCCAGCAGCTCCCCTCGGACAGTCAGCTCCTATAATTCACCCCTCCACTTT. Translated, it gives CASSSPRTVSSYNSPLHF.

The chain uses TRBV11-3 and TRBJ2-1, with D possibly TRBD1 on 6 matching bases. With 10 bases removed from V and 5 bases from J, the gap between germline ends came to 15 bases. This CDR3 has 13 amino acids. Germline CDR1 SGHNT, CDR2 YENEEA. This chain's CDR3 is CATGQYRNNEQFF. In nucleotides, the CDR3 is TGTGCCACCGGACAGTATAGAAACAATGAGCAGTTCTTC. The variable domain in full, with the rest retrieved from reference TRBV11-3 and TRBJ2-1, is EAGVVQSPRYKIIEKKQPVAFWCNPISGHNTLYWYLQNLGQGPELLIRYENEEAVDDSQLPKDRFSAERLKGVDSTLKIQPAELGDSAVYLCATGQYRNNEQFFGPGTRLTVL.

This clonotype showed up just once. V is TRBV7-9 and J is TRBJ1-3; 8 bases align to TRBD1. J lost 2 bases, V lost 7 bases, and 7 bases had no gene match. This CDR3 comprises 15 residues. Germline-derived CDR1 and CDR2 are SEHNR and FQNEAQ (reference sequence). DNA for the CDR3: TGTGCCAGCACCCGGGGACAGGTACCTGGAAACACCATATATTTT. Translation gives CASTRGQVPGNTIYF.

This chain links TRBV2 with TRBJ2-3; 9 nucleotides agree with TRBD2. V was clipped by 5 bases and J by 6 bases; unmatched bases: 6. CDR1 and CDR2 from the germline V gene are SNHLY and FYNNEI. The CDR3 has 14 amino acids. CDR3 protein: CASSTGGGADTQYF. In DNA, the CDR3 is TGTGCCAGCAGTACTGGCGGGGGGGCGGATACGCAGTATTTT.

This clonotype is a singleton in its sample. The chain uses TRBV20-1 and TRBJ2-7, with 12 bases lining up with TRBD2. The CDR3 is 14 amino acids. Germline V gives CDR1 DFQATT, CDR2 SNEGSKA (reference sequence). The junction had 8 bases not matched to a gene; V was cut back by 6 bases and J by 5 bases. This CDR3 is CSADLAGGPHEQYF. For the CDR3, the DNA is TGCAGTGCCGACCTAGCGGGGGGGCCCCACGAGCAGTACTTC.

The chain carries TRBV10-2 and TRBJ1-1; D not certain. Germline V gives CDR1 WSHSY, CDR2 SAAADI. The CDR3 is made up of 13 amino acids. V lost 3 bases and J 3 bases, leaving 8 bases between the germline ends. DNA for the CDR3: TGCGCCAGCAGTGACTCGTGGGACACTGAAGCTTTCTTT. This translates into CASSDSWDTEAFF.

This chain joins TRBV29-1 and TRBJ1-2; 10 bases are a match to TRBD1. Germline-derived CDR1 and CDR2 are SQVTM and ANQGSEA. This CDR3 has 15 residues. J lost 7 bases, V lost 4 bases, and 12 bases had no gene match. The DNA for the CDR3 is TGCAGCGTTGTAACGACAGGGGGCTCAGGTAGTGGCTACACCTTC. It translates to CSVVTTGGSGSGYTF.

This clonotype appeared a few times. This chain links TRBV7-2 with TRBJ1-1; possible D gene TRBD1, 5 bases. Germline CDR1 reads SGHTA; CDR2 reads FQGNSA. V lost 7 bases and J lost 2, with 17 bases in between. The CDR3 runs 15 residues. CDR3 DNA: TGTGCCAGCACCCTTCGGGGGACGAGTAACACTGAAGCTTTCTTT. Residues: CASTLRGTSNTEAFF.

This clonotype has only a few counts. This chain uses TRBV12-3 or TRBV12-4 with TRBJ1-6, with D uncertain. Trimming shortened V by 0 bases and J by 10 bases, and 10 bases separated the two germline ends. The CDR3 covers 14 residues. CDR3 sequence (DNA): TGTGCCAGCAGTTTAGCATCCTGGAAATCACCCCTCCACTTT. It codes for CASSLASWKSPLHF.

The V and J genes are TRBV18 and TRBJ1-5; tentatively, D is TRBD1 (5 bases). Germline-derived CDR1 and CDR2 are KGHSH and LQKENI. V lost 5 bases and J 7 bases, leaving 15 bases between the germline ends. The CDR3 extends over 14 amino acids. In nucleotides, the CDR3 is TGTGCCAGCTCATCCGGGGGAGTTGGACAGCCCCAGCATTTT. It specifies CASSSGGVGQPQHF.